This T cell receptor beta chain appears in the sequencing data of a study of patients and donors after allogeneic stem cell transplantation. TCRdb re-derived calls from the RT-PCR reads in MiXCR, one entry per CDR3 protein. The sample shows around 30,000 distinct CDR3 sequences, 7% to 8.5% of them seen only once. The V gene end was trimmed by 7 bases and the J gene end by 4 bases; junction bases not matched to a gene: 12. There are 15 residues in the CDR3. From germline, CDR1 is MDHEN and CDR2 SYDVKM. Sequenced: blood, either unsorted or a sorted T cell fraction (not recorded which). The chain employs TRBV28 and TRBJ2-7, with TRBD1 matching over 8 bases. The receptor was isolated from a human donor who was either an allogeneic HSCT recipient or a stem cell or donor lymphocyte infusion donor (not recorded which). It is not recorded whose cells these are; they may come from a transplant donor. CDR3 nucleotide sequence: TGTGCCAGCACCACGACGACAGGGGACTTGTACGAGCAGTACTTC. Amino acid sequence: CASTTTTGDLYEQYF.